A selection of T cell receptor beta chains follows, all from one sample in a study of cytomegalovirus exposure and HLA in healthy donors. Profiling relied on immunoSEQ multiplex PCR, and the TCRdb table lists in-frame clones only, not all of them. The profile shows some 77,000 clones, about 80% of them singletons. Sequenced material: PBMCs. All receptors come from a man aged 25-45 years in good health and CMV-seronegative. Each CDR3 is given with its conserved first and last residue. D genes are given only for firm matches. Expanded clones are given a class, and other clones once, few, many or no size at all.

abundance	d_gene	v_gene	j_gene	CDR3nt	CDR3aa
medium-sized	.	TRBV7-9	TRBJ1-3	TGTGCCAGCAGCCTAAACCGGGACTGGAAAAACACCATATATTTT	CASSLNRDWKNTIYF
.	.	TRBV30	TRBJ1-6	TGTGCCTGGAGTTTCTTCGGACAGAATTCACCCCTCCACTTT	CAWSFFGQNSPLHF
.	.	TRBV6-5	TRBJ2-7	TGTGCCAGCAGTTACTCGATCGCAGGTGGCTACGAGCAGTACTTC	CASSYSIAGGYEQYF
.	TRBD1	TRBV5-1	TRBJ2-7	TGCGCCAGCAGCTTGAGCTCCGGGACAGGGTTCGGCGAGCAGTACTTC	CASSLSSGTGFGEQYF
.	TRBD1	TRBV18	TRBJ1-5	TGTGCCAGCTCAACTACCGGGACAGGGGCGTCCAATCAGCCCCAGCATTTT	CASSTTGTGASNQPQHF
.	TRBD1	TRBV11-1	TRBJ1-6	TGTGCCAGCAGCCCCGCCCGGGACAGGGCATCACCCCTCCACTTT	CASSPARDRASPLHF
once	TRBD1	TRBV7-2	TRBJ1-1	TGTGCCAGCAGCTCCTCAGGGGGTCGGACTGAAGCTTTCTTT	CASSSSGGRTEAFF
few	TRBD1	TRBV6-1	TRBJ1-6	TGTGCCAGCAGCGGTCCTACAGGGGCCCTCCACTTT	CASSGPTGALHF
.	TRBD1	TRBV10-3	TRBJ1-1	TGTGCCATCACCAGGGACAGCCTGAACACTGAAGCTTTCTTT	CAITRDSLNTEAFF
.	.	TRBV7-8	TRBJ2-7	TGTGCCAGCAGCCGCGGGCCTTCCTACGAGCAGTACTTC	CASSRGPSYEQYF
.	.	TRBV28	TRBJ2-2	TGTGCCAGCAGTCCGAGTCGATTCGGCGGGGAGCTGTTTTTT	CASSPSRFGGELFF
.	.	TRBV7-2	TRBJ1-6	TGTGCCAGCAGCTTATTAGGGGGTAATTCACCCCTCCACTTT	CASSLLGGNSPLHF
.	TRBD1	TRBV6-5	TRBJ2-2	TGTGCCAGCAGCTTCAGACAGGGGAACACCGGGGAGCTGTTTTTT	CASSFRQGNTGELFF
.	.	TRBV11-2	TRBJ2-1	TGTGCCAGCAGCTCCCGGGGGAGGCGTGGGGACAATGAGCAGTTCTTC	CASSSRGRRGDNEQFF
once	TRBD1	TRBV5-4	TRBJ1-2	TGTGCCAGCAGCTTGGACCCAGGGGGCGTCACCTTC	CASSLDPGGVTF
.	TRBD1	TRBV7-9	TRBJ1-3	TGTGCCAGCAGCTTAGCCCAGGGGGCTCGCAACACCATATATTTT	CASSLAQGARNTIYF
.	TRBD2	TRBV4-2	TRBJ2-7	TGTGCCAGCAGCCAAGATCTGGGGACTAGCGGGAGCGAGCAGTACTTC	CASSQDLGTSGSEQYF
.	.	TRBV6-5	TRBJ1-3	TGTGCCAGCAGAAACTTATACTCTGGAAACACCATATATTTT	CASRNLYSGNTIYF
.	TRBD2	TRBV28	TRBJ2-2	TGTGCCAGCAATACCCCACGAAGCGGGAGCTCCCCGTGGGAGCTGTTTTTT	CASNTPRSGSSPWELFF
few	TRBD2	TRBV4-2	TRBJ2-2	TGTGCCAGCAGCCAGGGACTAGCGGGGGGCCGGGGCACCGGGGAGCTGTTTTTT	CASSQGLAGGRGTGELFF
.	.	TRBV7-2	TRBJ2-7	TGTGCCAGCAGCGCTGAGGGCGGTTACTCCTACGAGCAGTACTTC	CASSAEGGYSYEQYF